The 32 T cell receptor beta chains below were found in one sample sequenced in a study of beta chain features in type 1 diabetes. The investigators reverse transcribed all of the isolated RNA, so they sequenced expressed TCRB transcripts. The protocol was immunoSEQ multiplex PCR, while the TCRdb copy is restricted to in-frame clones and leaves out a portion. Of 250,000 or so clones in the sample, about 26% are singletons; the top ten hold under 5%. Sequences were obtained from central memory CD4+ T cells from blood. The receptors derive from a young man in good health.

This clone occurred a few times. The CDR3 is CAWSPGLAGEADTQYF. CDR3 in DNA: TGTGCCTGGAGTCCCGGACTAGCGGGAGAGGCAGATACGCAGTATTTT. The genes are TRBV30 and TRBJ2-3, with TRBD2 matching over 13 bases. V was clipped by 2 bases and J by 4 bases; unmatched bases: 6. Germline CDR1 GTSNPN, CDR2 SVGIG (reference sequence). This CDR3 spans 16 amino acids.

This clone was counted ten times or more. The chain uses TRBV30 and TRBJ2-7; D might be TRBD2 (5 bases). The CDR3 contains 12 residues. Germline CDR1 is GTSNPN and CDR2 is SVGIG (reference sequence). The V gene lost 3 bases and the J gene lost 6 bases, with 12 bases spanning the gap. The CDR3 spells CAWSPSGREQYF. Written as DNA, the CDR3 is TGTGCCTGGAGCCCCAGCGGACGCGAGCAGTACTTC.

This clone has ten or more counts. Distinct nucleotide sequences in the sample also encode this CDR3. The chain links TRBV30 to TRBJ1-5, with D possibly matching TRBD1 (5 bases). The CDR3 is 13 residues long. V lost 0 bases and J 4 bases, leaving 7 bases between the germline ends. CDR1 and CDR2 (germline): GTSNPN, SVGIG (reference sequence). In nucleotides, the CDR3 is TGTGCCTGGAGTGTAACAGGTAATCAGCCCCAGCATTTT. Translation: CAWSVTGNQPQHF. Looking up the rest from reference TRBV30 and TRBJ1-5 gives the full variable domain: SQTIHQWPATLVQPVGSPLSLECTVEGTSNPNLYWYRQAAGRGLQLLFYSVGIGQISSEVPQNLSASRPQDRQFILSSKKLLLSDSGFYLCAWSVTGNQPQHFGDGTRLSIL.

This clone was picked up many times. The J gene is TRBJ2-1, the V gene TRBV28; D remains unclear. The germline V and J ends were trimmed by 5 bases and 4 bases, with 6 bases remaining between them. The CDR3 runs to 12 residues. In germline, CDR1 is MDHEN, CDR2 SYDVKM. The CDR3 spells CASSPPYNEQFF. CDR3 nucleotide sequence: TGTGCCAGCAGTCCCCCGTACAATGAGCAGTTCTTC. The whole variable domain, filled in from reference TRBV28 and TRBJ2-1, reads DVKVTQSSRYLVKRTGEKVFLECVQDMDHENMFWYRQDPGLGLRLIYFSYDVKMKEKGDIPEGYSVSREKKERFSLILESASTNQTSMYLCASSPPYNEQFFGPGTRLTVL.

This clone was seen a few times. Different DNA sequences within this sample yield the same CDR3. The V call is TRBV15, the J call TRBJ2-4, with D unresolved. Per germline, CDR1 LNHNV and CDR2 YYDKDF (reference sequence). The CDR3 sequence is 13 residues long. Trimming shortened V by 0 bases and J by 4 bases, and 4 bases separated the two germline ends. CDR3 in DNA: TGTGCCACCAGCAGAGACGCAAAAAACATTCAGTACTTC. This encodes CATSRDAKNIQYF.

This clone has more than one count but fewer than ten. The V and J genes are TRBV30 and TRBJ2-2; maybe TRBD1 (6 bases). Per germline, CDR1 GTSNPN and CDR2 SVGIG (reference sequence). CDR3 length: 16 residues. V lost 2 bases and J 4 bases, leaving 17 bases between the germline ends. The CDR3 is CAWSNLKTGFTGELFF. The CDR3 bases are TGTGCCTGGAGTAATTTAAAGACAGGATTCACCGGGGAGCTGTTTTTT.

This chain uses TRBV9 with TRBJ1-1, with D uncertain. The V end was cut by 3 bases, the J end by 3 bases, with 9 bases between. Germline CDR1 reads SGDLS; CDR2 reads YYNGEE. The CDR3 extends over 13 amino acids. CDR3 coding DNA: TGTGCCAGCAGCGCCAGGAGGCACACTGAAGCTTTCTTT. It yields the protein CASSARRHTEAFF.

This clone was seen only once. The chain has TRBV27 and TRBJ2-5, with 10 positions matching TRBD2. The better agreement between TRBJ2-7 and the DNA end casts doubt on the J call. CDR3 length: 15 amino acids. In germline, CDR1 is MNHEY, CDR2 SMNVEV (reference sequence). CDR3 nucleotide sequence: TGTGCCAGCAGCCCGAGTAGCGGGGGGTTCTACGAGCAGTACTTC. It encodes CASSPSSGGFYEQYF.

This clone was observed a few times. The chain joins TRBV7-9 to TRBJ1-2; D perhaps matches TRBD1 (6 bases). Germline V gene lookup returns CDR1 SEHNR and CDR2 FQNEAQ (reference sequence). The germline V and J ends were trimmed by 4 bases and 7 bases, with 13 bases remaining between them. The CDR3 runs to 13 residues. This CDR3 reads CASSSTGTTGYTF. Here the CDR3 DNA reads TGTGCCAGCAGCTCTACAGGGACTACTGGCTACACCTTC.

The chain is built from TRBV11-2 and TRBJ2-3; D is tentatively TRBD1 or TRBD2 (5 bases each). This CDR3 is 13 amino acids long. From germline, CDR1 is SGHAT and CDR2 FQNNGV. Trimming shortened V by 5 bases and J by 6 bases, and 12 bases separated the two germline ends. The CDR3 region is CASSLKRGDTQYF. CDR3 DNA: TGTGCCAGCAGCCTAAAGAGGGGCGATACGCAGTATTTT.

This clone showed up just a few times. The V and J genes are TRBV19 and TRBJ2-2; D is uncertain. CDR3 length: 14 amino acids. Germline lookup yields CDR1 LNHDA and CDR2 SQIVND (reference sequence). Trimming removed 2 bases from V and 7 bases from J, with 11 bases in between. The CDR3, as DNA: TGTGCCAGTAGTATAATGGGTTTCTACGGGGAGCTGTTTTTT. This sequence encodes CASSIMGFYGELFF.

The J gene is TRBJ2-3, the V gene TRBV28; 14 bases line up with TRBD2. The CDR3 contains 16 residues. The J segment lost 5 bases and the V segment lost 5 bases, leaving 6 bases of the junction unmatched. Germline CDR1 reads MDHEN; CDR2 reads SYDVKM. The CDR3: CASSPGLAGVGDTQYF. CDR3 sequence (DNA): TGTGCCAGCAGTCCGGGACTAGCGGGAGTTGGAGATACGCAGTATTTT.

This clone was picked up many times. The chain has TRBV11-2 and TRBJ2-1; 7 bases agree with TRBD1. Trimming took 0 bases from V and 5 from J; bases not matched to a gene: 4. This CDR3 contains 15 residues. The germline gives CDR1 SGHAT, CDR2 FQNNGV. The CDR3 reads CASSLEGQPHNEQFF. The CDR3 nucleotides read TGTGCCAGCAGCTTAGAGGGACAGCCTCACAATGAGCAGTTCTTC.

This clone occurred a few times. V and J are TRBV7-2 and TRBJ2-3; TRBD2 matches at 9 bases. V shed 8 bases, J shed 4 bases, and the junction held 10 bases outside the gene matches. This CDR3 spans 15 amino acids. The germline gives CDR1 SGHTA, CDR2 FQGNSA. The CDR3 nucleotides read TGTGCCAGCTTCCAATCTAGCGGGGCAGCAGATACGCAGTATTTT. This codes for CASFQSSGAADTQYF.

For this clone: Relative to the germline gene, one junction end is altered; a read error may explain this. This chain joins TRBV5-1 and TRBJ2-1; perhaps TRBD2 as D (7 bases). This CDR3 is built from 15 residues. The V gene's germline CDR1 is SGHRS and CDR2 YFSETQ. The CDR3 here is CASTHGGPSNNEQFF. The CDR3 DNA is TGCGCCAGCACCCACGGGGGGCCCTCCAACAATGAGCAGTTCTTC.

This chain joins TRBV4-2 and TRBJ2-1; 14 bases match TRBD2. The CDR3 is 16 residues long. V lost 4 bases and J lost 6; bases outside the gene matches: 5. Germline loops: CDR1 LGHNA, CDR2 YNFKEQ. Written as DNA, the CDR3 is TGTGCCAGCAGCCCGGGACTAGCGGGGGCCATCAATGAGCAGTTCTTC. Amino acids: CASSPGLAGAINEQFF.

This clone was seen a handful of times. The V and J genes are TRBV19 and TRBJ2-1; 15 positions agree with TRBD2. Trimming at V came to 7 bases and at J to 12 bases, leaving 7 bases not matched to a gene. Per the germline V gene, CDR1 is LNHDA and CDR2 is SQIVND (reference sequence). CDR3 length: 14 residues. As DNA, the CDR3 is TGTGCCAGTAAGGGGACTAGCGGGAGGAGCGGGCAGTTCTTC. It translates to CASKGTSGRSGQFF.

The CDR3 DNA is TGTGCCAGCAGTGATAGGACAGGGAAGCCTCGGAAGTACTTC. As protein: CASSDRTGKPRKYF. The chain couples TRBV2 to TRBJ2-7; 8 positions agree with TRBD1. Germline V CDR1 and CDR2: SNHLY, FYNNEI. With 3 bases clipped from V and 11 bases from J, the junction kept 12 bases outside the gene matches. This CDR3 is 14 amino acids long.

This chain joins TRBV15 and TRBJ2-1, with D unclear. The CDR3 sequence is 12 residues long. V gave up 3 bases and J gave up 9 bases, with 9 bases separating them. Germline CDR1 is LNHNV and CDR2 is YYDKDF (reference sequence). CDR3 region: CATSRADVEQFF. The CDR3 DNA follows: TGTGCCACCAGCAGGGCGGACGTTGAGCAGTTCTTC.

In this sample, this clone turned up a few times. The genes are TRBV5-4 and TRBJ2-5, with 8 bases aligning to TRBD2. CDR1 and CDR2 (germline): SGHNT, YYREEE (reference sequence). V was clipped by 2 bases and J by 2 bases; unmatched bases: 2. The CDR3 contains 14 residues. Written as DNA, the CDR3 is TGTGCCAGCAGCTTATTAGCGGGGCAAGAGACCCAGTACTTC. Encoded protein: CASSLLAGQETQYF.

The rearrangement joins TRBV6-5 to TRBJ1-5; no definite D call. This CDR3 comprises 14 residues. Looked up from germline, CDR1 is MNHEY and CDR2 is SVGAGI. V was trimmed by 6 bases and J by 7 bases, leaving 16 bases between them. The CDR3 reads CASRAEKARQPQHF. DNA for the CDR3: TGTGCCAGCAGAGCGGAAAAGGCAAGACAGCCCCAGCATTTT.

This clone was counted a few times. V gene TRBV9 combines with J gene TRBJ2-1; maybe TRBD1 (6 bases). Trimming left V 0 bases short and J 6 bases short, with 16 bases between. The CDR3 has 16 amino acids. Germline loops: CDR1 SGDLS, CDR2 YYNGEE. The CDR3, as DNA: TGTGCCAGCAGCGTAGGCCCCAGCCAAGGGGGCAATGAGCAGTTCTTC. This translates into CASSVGPSQGGNEQFF.

This clone was seen repeatedly, ten times or more. The chain joins TRBV30 to TRBJ2-1, with D possibly being TRBD1 (5 bases). Germline V gives CDR1 GTSNPN, CDR2 SVGIG (reference sequence). V was clipped by 1 base and J by 9 bases, with 10 bases between them. This CDR3 has 12 residues. The CDR3 nucleotides are TGTGCCTGGAGTGAAAGGGGCTCTGAGCAGTTCTTC. This sequence encodes CAWSERGSEQFF.

This rearrangement joins TRBV2 to TRBJ2-6; D ambiguous. The CDR3 covers 14 residues. With 2 bases removed from V and 4 bases from J, the gap between germline ends came to 6 bases. The germline CDR1 and CDR2 sequences are SNHLY and FYNNEI. CDR3 sequence (DNA): TGTGCCAGCAGTGAAAATCGAGGGGCCAACGTCCTGACTTTC. Translating it yields CASSENRGANVLTF.

J is TRBJ1-2 and V is TRBV29-1, with D unresolved. CDR1 and CDR2 (germline): SQVTM, ANQGSEA. V lost 4 bases and J lost 6, with 15 bases in between. The CDR3 contains 13 residues. DNA for the CDR3: TGCAGCGTTGGGACCGACCTACGGGATGGCTACACCTTC. Amino acids: CSVGTDLRDGYTF.

The table lists this clone with a few counts. Other DNA sequences in this specimen translate into the identical CDR3. The chain combines TRBV18 with TRBJ2-5, with D uncertain. Germline V gene data show CDR1 as KGHSH and CDR2 as LQKENI. The V gene lost 2 bases and the J gene lost 3 bases, with 1 base spanning the gap. This CDR3 is built from 11 residues. CDR3 in amino acids: CASSPEETQYF. In DNA, the CDR3 is TGTGCCAGCTCACCAGAAGAGACCCAGTACTTC.

The chain employs TRBV19 and TRBJ1-5; a weak D match, TRBD1 (6 bases). Deletions cut 6 bases from V and 4 bases from J, with 10 bases between. Germline CDR1 reads LNHDA; CDR2 reads SQIVND (reference sequence). The CDR3 runs to 13 residues. In nucleotides, the CDR3 is TGTGCCAGTAGCCGGGACATTAATCAGCCCCAGCATTTT. It specifies CASSRDINQPQHF.

This clone was seen a few times. The V gene is TRBV4-3, the J gene TRBJ2-1; possible D gene TRBD2, 5 bases. CDR3 size: 15 residues. In germline, CDR1 is LGHNA, CDR2 YSLEER. Trimming took off 0 bases at V and 7 bases at J, with 13 bases between the two ends. CDR3 sequence: CASSQDLAYENEQFF. DNA of the CDR3: TGCGCCAGCAGCCAAGACCTAGCCTATGAGAATGAGCAGTTCTTC.

The chain combines TRBV7-2 with TRBJ2-7; D call uncertain. The V and J ends lost 4 bases and 2 bases respectively, with 15 bases between them. The CDR3 length is 15 residues. Per germline, CDR1 SGHTA and CDR2 FQGNSA. The CDR3 DNA is TGTGCCAGCAGCTCAAGAAGGGAACCCGCCTACGAGCAGTACTTC. Residues: CASSSRREPAYEQYF. Looking up the rest from reference TRBV7-2 and TRBJ2-7 gives the full variable domain: GAGVSQSPSNKVTEKGKDVELRCDPISGHTALYWYRQSLGQGLEFLIYFQGNSAPDKSGLPSDRFSAERTGGSVSTLTIQRTQQEDSAVYLCASSSRREPAYEQYFGPGTRLTVT.

This chain links TRBV2 with TRBJ1-1; the match to TRBD1 covers 8 bases. V shed 9 bases and J 3 bases; nucleotides not matched to a gene: 3. The CDR3 covers 12 residues. In germline, CDR1 is SNHLY, CDR2 FYNNEI. The CDR3 reads CARTGGDTEAFF. The DNA for the CDR3 is TGTGCCAGAACAGGGGGGGACACTGAAGCTTTCTTT.

This clone was recorded a few times. The CDR3 coding sequence is TGTGCCAGCTCACCAATAGTGCCTGAGCAGTTCTTC. This encodes CASSPIVPEQFF. This sequence joins TRBV18 and TRBJ2-1, with D uncertain. The CDR3 is 12 residues long. Germline lookup yields CDR1 KGHSH and CDR2 LQKENI. Trimming left V 2 bases short and J 9 bases short, with 8 bases between.

V usage is TRBV20-1 and J usage is TRBJ2-5; D uncertain. CDR1 is DFQATT, CDR2 SNEGSKA, per germline (reference sequence). Trimming pared 4 bases from V and 3 bases from J, leaving 6 bases between. This CDR3 region has 11 residues. The CDR3 is CSAIPEETQYF. CDR3 DNA sequence: TGCAGTGCTATCCCTGAAGAGACCCAGTACTTC.